This is a list of T cell receptor beta chains from one sample in a study of PD-L1 blockade in urothelial cancer. TCRdb's copy holds only in-frame clones and misses some; the assay was immunoSEQ multiplex PCR. Here the sample spans about 63,000 clones, roughly 76% being singletons. This specimen was PBMCs, taken around atezolizumab (anti-PD-L1) treatment. These receptors came from a man aged 70 or older with urothelial cancer. Both conserved end residues are part of each CDR3. D genes are given only for firm matches. Not all rows give a size; the values are once, few, many and, for expanded clones, a class.

J gene: TRBJ2-1
D gene: TRBD2
clone size: NA
V gene: TRBV29-1
CDR3 protein: CSCTGTSYNEQFF
CDR3 DNA: TGCAGCTGCACCGGGACTAGCTACAATGAGCAGTTCTTC

J gene: TRBJ2-3
D gene: TRBD2
clone size: NA
V gene: TRBV5-5
CDR3 protein: CASRYTHTSATDTQYF
CDR3 DNA: TGTGCCAGCAGATACACCCACACTAGCGCCACAGATACGCAGTATTTT

J gene: TRBJ1-3
D gene: TRBD1
clone size: NA
V gene: TRBV6-5
CDR3 protein: CASSYSQSTGSDTIYF
CDR3 DNA: TGTGCCAGCAGTTACTCCCAATCGACAGGGTCAGACACCATATATTTT

J gene: TRBJ2-5
D gene: NA
clone size: NA
V gene: TRBV5-1
CDR3 protein: CASSPGQETQYF
CDR3 DNA: TGCGCCAGCAGCCCGGGGCAAGAGACCCAGTACTTC

J gene: TRBJ2-5
D gene: TRBD2
clone size: NA
V gene: TRBV5-1
CDR3 protein: CASRGLAGGQETQYF
CDR3 DNA: TGCGCCAGCAGGGGACTAGCGGGAGGGCAAGAGACCCAGTACTTC

J gene: TRBJ1-4
D gene: TRBD1
clone size: NA
V gene: TRBV5-6
CDR3 protein: CASRQYRGGEKLFF
CDR3 DNA: TGTGCCAGCCGACAATACAGGGGAGGTGAAAAACTGTTTTTT

J gene: TRBJ2-7
D gene: TRBD1
clone size: NA
V gene: TRBV11-2
CDR3 protein: CASSFGQGAIYEQYF
CDR3 DNA: TGTGCCAGCAGCTTTGGACAGGGGGCGATCTACGAGCAGTACTTC

J gene: TRBJ2-3
D gene: NA
clone size: NA
V gene: TRBV6-4
CDR3 protein: CASSDSAGSTDTQYF
CDR3 DNA: TGTGCCAGCAGTGACTCGGCGGGTAGCACAGATACGCAGTATTTT

J gene: TRBJ1-5
D gene: NA
clone size: NA
V gene: TRBV2
CDR3 protein: CASSEAGGNQPQHF
CDR3 DNA: TGTGCCAGCAGTGAAGCGGGGGGGAACCAGCCCCAGCATTTT

J gene: TRBJ2-1
D gene: TRBD2
clone size: once
V gene: TRBV5-1
CDR3 protein: CASSLTSGYEGSYNEQFF
CDR3 DNA: TGCGCCAGCAGCTTGACTAGCGGCTATGAAGGGTCCTACAATGAGCAGTTCTTC

J gene: TRBJ1-1
D gene: NA
clone size: once
V gene: TRBV5-1
CDR3 protein: CASSLWGGTVNTEAFF
CDR3 DNA: TGCGCCAGCAGCTTGTGGGGGGGGACGGTGAACACTGAAGCTTTCTTT

J gene: TRBJ1-3
D gene: NA
clone size: once
V gene: TRBV11-2
CDR3 protein: CASSIGRGSGNTIYF
CDR3 DNA: TGTGCCAGCAGCATTGGACGGGGCTCTGGAAACACCATATATTTT

J gene: TRBJ1-3
D gene: NA
clone size: NA
V gene: TRBV19
CDR3 protein: CASSTRRASGNTIYF
CDR3 DNA: TGTGCCAGTAGTACCCGAAGAGCCTCTGGAAACACCATATATTTT

J gene: TRBJ1-6
D gene: NA
clone size: NA
V gene: TRBV6-6
CDR3 protein: CASTPGGNRNSPLHF
CDR3 DNA: TGTGCCAGCACTCCCGGAGGGAATAGAAATTCACCCCTCCACTTT

J gene: TRBJ2-3
D gene: NA
clone size: NA
V gene: TRBV4-2
CDR3 protein: CASSQEPGYTQYF
CDR3 DNA: TGTGCCAGCAGCCAAGAACCGGGGTATACGCAGTATTTT

J gene: TRBJ2-7
D gene: NA
clone size: NA
V gene: TRBV15
CDR3 protein: CATSRIAPGAYEQYF
CDR3 DNA: TGTGCCACCAGCAGAATCGCTCCGGGGGCCTACGAGCAGTACTTC

J gene: TRBJ2-1
D gene: TRBD1
clone size: once
V gene: TRBV6-6
CDR3 protein: CASSYKDRVNEQFF
CDR3 DNA: TGTGCCAGCAGTTACAAGGACAGGGTCAATGAGCAGTTCTTC

J gene: TRBJ2-1
D gene: NA
clone size: NA
V gene: TRBV7-9
CDR3 protein: CASSPGVGYNEQFF
CDR3 DNA: TGTGCCAGCAGCCCGGGAGTAGGCTACAATGAGCAGTTCTTC

J gene: TRBJ2-1
D gene: NA
clone size: NA
V gene: TRBV6-6
CDR3 protein: CASTAVSSYNEQFF
CDR3 DNA: TGTGCCAGCACCGCCGTGAGCTCCTACAATGAGCAGTTCTTC

J gene: TRBJ1-5
D gene: NA
clone size: NA
V gene: TRBV7-2
CDR3 protein: CASSRGTNQPQHF
CDR3 DNA: TGTGCCAGCAGCCGGGGGACCAATCAGCCCCAGCATTTT

J gene: TRBJ2-3
D gene: TRBD2
clone size: NA
V gene: TRBV28
CDR3 protein: CASRLGRDFTDTQYF
CDR3 DNA: TGTGCCAGCAGATTGGGGAGGGATTTCACAGATACGCAGTATTTT

J gene: TRBJ1-2
D gene: TRBD1
clone size: NA
V gene: TRBV15
CDR3 protein: CATSRGMEGAVGYTF
CDR3 DNA: TGTGCCACCAGCAGAGGGATGGAGGGGGCGGTGGGCTACACCTTC

J gene: TRBJ1-3
D gene: NA
clone size: NA
V gene: TRBV18
CDR3 protein: CASSPVGTDGNTIYF
CDR3 DNA: TGTGCCAGCTCACCGGTCGGGACTGATGGAAACACCATATATTTT

J gene: TRBJ2-3
D gene: TRBD2
clone size: NA
V gene: TRBV5-1
CDR3 protein: CASSLASGGEDTQYF
CDR3 DNA: TGCGCCAGCAGCTTGGCCAGCGGGGGTGAAGATACGCAGTATTTT

J gene: TRBJ1-2
D gene: TRBD1
clone size: NA
V gene: TRBV12-5
CDR3 protein: CASGGQGAGYGYTF
CDR3 DNA: TGTGCTAGTGGTGGACAGGGGGCAGGGTATGGCTACACCTTC

J gene: TRBJ2-1
D gene: TRBD2
clone size: NA
V gene: TRBV5-4
CDR3 protein: CASSAWTSGKVYEQFF
CDR3 DNA: TGTGCCAGCAGCGCCTGGACTAGCGGGAAGGTCTATGAGCAGTTCTTC

J gene: TRBJ2-1
D gene: TRBD2
clone size: NA
V gene: TRBV28
CDR3 protein: CASSITGTSFYEQFF
CDR3 DNA: TGTGCCAGCAGTATCACCGGGACTAGTTTCTATGAGCAGTTCTTC